This is a list of T cell receptor beta chains from one sample in a study of blood T cell repertoires in COVID-19. The method was immunoSEQ multiplex PCR; TCRdb's version includes in-frame clones alone and lacks a portion of them. The sample carries some 350,000 clones, about 89% recorded once. The sequencing sample was made of PBMCs or T cells enriched from blood (not recorded which). Receptor source: a woman aged 25 to 45 who had recovered from COVID-19. CDR3s include the opening cysteine and the closing phenylalanine or tryptophan. D genes are given only for firm matches. The size entry is marked missing in some rows and otherwise reads once, few, many or a size class.

j_gene: TRBJ1-2; v_gene: TRBV9; d_gene: .; abundance: .; CDR3aa: CASSRDANYGYTF; CDR3nt: TGTGCCAGCAGCCGGGATGCTAACTATGGCTACACCTTC
j_gene: TRBJ1-5; v_gene: TRBV27; d_gene: .; abundance: .; CDR3aa: CASSPSGGPQHF; CDR3nt: TGTGCCAGCAGCCCCTCGGGGGGGCCCCAGCATTTT
j_gene: TRBJ1-1; v_gene: TRBV7-8; d_gene: .; abundance: .; CDR3aa: CASSLVGSVSGTEAFF; CDR3nt: TGTGCCAGCAGCTTAGTTGGCTCGGTGTCAGGCACTGAAGCTTTCTTT
j_gene: TRBJ1-2; v_gene: TRBV30; d_gene: .; abundance: .; CDR3aa: CAWSAIPGNYGYTF; CDR3nt: TGTGCCTGGAGCGCAATACCGGGAAACTATGGCTACACCTTC
j_gene: TRBJ1-5; v_gene: TRBV5-5; d_gene: TRBD1; abundance: few; CDR3aa: CASSLNPRGFDQPQHF; CDR3nt: TGTGCCAGCAGCTTGAACCCCAGGGGGTTCGACCAGCCCCAGCATTTT
j_gene: TRBJ2-1; v_gene: TRBV27; d_gene: .; abundance: .; CDR3aa: CASSTGTTGNNEQFF; CDR3nt: TGTGCCAGTTCAACCGGGACAACAGGGAACAATGAGCAGTTCTTC
j_gene: TRBJ1-2; v_gene: TRBV6-5; d_gene: .; abundance: once; CDR3aa: CASSSADTPNYGYTF; CDR3nt: TGTGCCAGCAGTTCGGCTGACACCCCTAACTATGGCTACACCTTC
j_gene: TRBJ1-5; v_gene: TRBV27; d_gene: .; abundance: .; CDR3aa: CASSFLGARQPQHF; CDR3nt: TGTGCCAGCAGTTTTTTGGGGGCTAGGCAGCCCCAGCATTTT
j_gene: TRBJ1-3; v_gene: TRBV18; d_gene: .; abundance: .; CDR3aa: CASSPNVRQVFSGNTIYF; CDR3nt: TGTGCCAGCTCACCAAACGTCCGACAAGTTTTCTCTGGAAACACCATATATTTT
j_gene: TRBJ1-2; v_gene: TRBV9; d_gene: .; abundance: .; CDR3aa: CASSVEKGGLNYGYTF; CDR3nt: TGTGCCAGCAGCGTAGAAAAGGGGGGACTAAACTATGGCTACACCTTC
j_gene: TRBJ2-3; v_gene: TRBV18; d_gene: .; abundance: .; CDR3aa: CASSPGMLSTDTQYF; CDR3nt: TGTGCCAGCTCACCCGGTATGCTAAGCACAGATACGCAGTATTTT
j_gene: TRBJ1-4; v_gene: TRBV21-1; d_gene: .; abundance: .; CDR3aa: CASSGANVQASIEKLFF; CDR3nt: TGTGCCAGCAGCGGGGCCAACGTGCAGGCTTCAATAGAAAAACTGTTTTTT
j_gene: TRBJ1-2; v_gene: TRBV5-1; d_gene: TRBD1; abundance: .; CDR3aa: CASSLAGGKNYGYTF; CDR3nt: TGCGCCAGCAGCTTGGCAGGGGGCAAAAACTATGGCTACACCTTC
j_gene: TRBJ1-2; v_gene: TRBV5-1; d_gene: TRBD1; abundance: .; CDR3aa: CASSPQGANGYTF; CDR3nt: TGCGCCAGCAGCCCCCAGGGGGCTAATGGCTACACCTTC
j_gene: TRBJ1-5; v_gene: TRBV30; d_gene: .; abundance: .; CDR3aa: CAWSAGDANQPQHF; CDR3nt: TGTGCCTGGAGTGCAGGGGATGCTAATCAGCCCCAGCATTTT
j_gene: TRBJ1-4; v_gene: TRBV5-1; d_gene: TRBD1; abundance: few; CDR3aa: CASSLVDRDKLFF; CDR3nt: TGCGCCAGCAGCTTGGTGGACAGGGACAAACTGTTTTTT
j_gene: TRBJ2-5; v_gene: TRBV11-3; d_gene: TRBD2; abundance: .; CDR3aa: CASSLGLAGVETQYF; CDR3nt: TGTGCCAGCAGCCTCGGACTAGCGGGGGTGGAGACCCAGTACTTC
j_gene: TRBJ1-1; v_gene: TRBV5-1; d_gene: .; abundance: .; CDR3aa: CASSLEFPGVNTEAFF; CDR3nt: TGCGCCAGCAGCTTGGAGTTCCCAGGGGTGAACACTGAAGCTTTCTTT
j_gene: TRBJ1-2; v_gene: TRBV29-1; d_gene: TRBD1; abundance: .; CDR3aa: CSVGDRGDGYTF; CDR3nt: TGCAGCGTTGGGGACAGGGGGGATGGCTACACCTTC
j_gene: TRBJ1-1; v_gene: TRBV10-3; d_gene: TRBD1; abundance: .; CDR3aa: CATGGTGDTEAFF; CDR3nt: TGTGCCACTGGCGGGACAGGGGACACTGAAGCTTTTTTT
j_gene: TRBJ1-5; v_gene: TRBV5-4; d_gene: .; abundance: once; CDR3aa: CASSLGVGVGPQHF; CDR3nt: TGTGCCAGCAGCTTGGGAGTGGGCGTGGGGCCCCAGCATTTT
j_gene: TRBJ1-2; v_gene: TRBV16; d_gene: .; abundance: .; CDR3aa: CASSQSGLRGYTF; CDR3nt: TGTGCCAGCAGCCAATCCGGGTTACGGGGCTACACCTTC
j_gene: TRBJ2-5; v_gene: TRBV5-1; d_gene: TRBD2; abundance: .; CDR3aa: CARIRPGRGETQYF; CDR3nt: TGCGCCAGGATCAGGCCAGGGCGGGGGGAGACCCAGTACTTC
j_gene: TRBJ1-6; v_gene: TRBV27; d_gene: .; abundance: .; CDR3aa: CASSFLGSPLHF; CDR3nt: TGTGCCAGCAGTTTTCTAGGTTCACCCCTCCACTTT
j_gene: TRBJ1-6; v_gene: TRBV7-9; d_gene: .; abundance: .; CDR3aa: CASSSLQGINSPLHF; CDR3nt: TGTGCCAGCAGCTCGCTACAGGGAATTAATTCACCCCTCCACTTT
j_gene: TRBJ1-1; v_gene: TRBV18; d_gene: .; abundance: .; CDR3aa: CASSPRTVHMNTEAFF; CDR3nt: TGTGCCAGCTCACCAAGAACAGTTCACATGAACACTGAAGCTTTCTTT
j_gene: TRBJ1-2; v_gene: TRBV3-1/TRBV3-2; d_gene: .; abundance: .; CDR3aa: CASSPGQYGYTF; CDR3nt: TGTGCCAGCAGCCCCGGACAGTATGGCTACACCTTC
j_gene: TRBJ2-7; v_gene: TRBV9; d_gene: TRBD1; abundance: .; CDR3aa: CASSVGTGIYEQYF; CDR3nt: TGTGCCAGCAGCGTTGGGACAGGGATTTACGAGCAGTACTTC
j_gene: TRBJ2-7; v_gene: TRBV10-2; d_gene: .; abundance: .; CDR3aa: CASSEVVGEQYF; CDR3nt: TGCGCCAGCAGTGAGGTAGTCGGCGAGCAGTACTTC
j_gene: TRBJ2-2; v_gene: TRBV9; d_gene: TRBD2; abundance: .; CDR3aa: CASSSRTSGGAGGGELFF; CDR3nt: TGTGCCAGCAGCTCTCGGACTAGCGGGGGGGCCGGCGGCGGGGAGCTGTTTTTT
j_gene: TRBJ1-2; v_gene: TRBV28; d_gene: TRBD1; abundance: .; CDR3aa: CASSHRTGVYGYTF; CDR3nt: TGTGCCAGCAGCCATAGGACAGGGGTCTATGGCTACACCTTC
j_gene: TRBJ2-5; v_gene: TRBV5-1; d_gene: .; abundance: .; CDR3aa: CASSLGPGETQYF; CDR3nt: TGCGCCAGCAGCTTAGGTCCGGGGGAGACCCAGTACTTC
j_gene: TRBJ1-2; v_gene: TRBV5-1; d_gene: .; abundance: .; CDR3aa: CASSPREGNYGYTF; CDR3nt: TGCGCCAGCAGCCCGCGGGAGGGTAACTATGGCTACACCTTC
j_gene: TRBJ1-2; v_gene: TRBV27; d_gene: TRBD1; abundance: .; CDR3aa: CASSQGANNYGYTF; CDR3nt: TGTGCCAGCAGCCAGGGGGCTAATAACTATGGCTACACCTTC
j_gene: TRBJ1-1; v_gene: TRBV9; d_gene: .; abundance: .; CDR3aa: CASSVFTTATEAFF; CDR3nt: TGTGCCAGCAGCGTATTTACGACAGCCACTGAAGCTTTCTTT
j_gene: TRBJ1-6; v_gene: TRBV28; d_gene: TRBD1; abundance: .; CDR3aa: CASSYTGGSSPLHF; CDR3nt: TGTGCCAGCAGTTATACAGGGGGTTCTTCACCCCTCCACTTT
j_gene: TRBJ1-6; v_gene: TRBV11-2; d_gene: .; abundance: .; CDR3aa: CASSLGQLYNSPLHF; CDR3nt: TGTGCCAGCAGCCTTGGACAGCTCTATAATTCACCCCTCCACTTT
j_gene: TRBJ1-1; v_gene: TRBV11-3; d_gene: .; abundance: .; CDR3aa: CASSLGRGTEAFF; CDR3nt: TGTGCCAGCAGCCTTGGAAGGGGGACTGAAGCTTTCTTT
j_gene: TRBJ2-7; v_gene: TRBV18; d_gene: TRBD2; abundance: .; CDR3aa: CASSASGGAYEQYF; CDR3nt: TGTGCCAGCTCAGCTAGCGGGGGGGCCTACGAGCAGTACTTC
j_gene: TRBJ2-3; v_gene: TRBV14; d_gene: .; abundance: .; CDR3aa: CASSTRVLSTDTQYF; CDR3nt: TGTGCCAGCAGCACCCGGGTCCTATCCACAGATACGCAGTATTTT
j_gene: TRBJ2-1; v_gene: TRBV5-6; d_gene: .; abundance: .; CDR3aa: CASSRAGRLRNEQFF; CDR3nt: TGTGCCAGCAGCAGGGCAGGGAGGTTAAGGAATGAGCAGTTCTTC
j_gene: TRBJ2-2; v_gene: TRBV5-1; d_gene: TRBD1; abundance: .; CDR3aa: CASSSDRTNTGELFF; CDR3nt: TGCGCCAGCAGCTCGGACAGGACGAACACCGGGGAGCTGTTTTTT
j_gene: TRBJ1-2; v_gene: TRBV7-2; d_gene: .; abundance: .; CDR3aa: CASSLAGYGYTF; CDR3nt: TGTGCCAGCAGCTTAGCCGGCTATGGCTACACCTTC
j_gene: TRBJ1-2; v_gene: TRBV6-1; d_gene: .; abundance: .; CDR3aa: CASSETDYGYTF; CDR3nt: TGTGCCAGCAGTGAGACTGACTATGGCTACACCTTC
j_gene: TRBJ1-5; v_gene: TRBV19; d_gene: .; abundance: .; CDR3aa: CASSIGQSNQPQHF; CDR3nt: TGTGCCAGTAGTATAGGGCAGTCAAATCAGCCCCAGCATTTT
j_gene: TRBJ2-1; v_gene: TRBV19; d_gene: TRBD2; abundance: .; CDR3aa: CASSVTSGGAGHNEQFF; CDR3nt: TGTGCCAGTAGCGTGACTAGCGGGGGGGCTGGCCACAATGAGCAGTTCTTC
j_gene: TRBJ1-1; v_gene: TRBV4-1; d_gene: .; abundance: .; CDR3aa: CASSQGPQNTEAFF; CDR3nt: TGCGCCAGCAGCCAGGGCCCCCAGAACACTGAAGCTTTCTTT
j_gene: TRBJ2-3; v_gene: TRBV28; d_gene: TRBD2; abundance: .; CDR3aa: CASSLLSAGGARDTQYF; CDR3nt: TGTGCCAGCAGTTTATTGTCGGCCGGGGGGGCCCGGGATACGCAGTATTTT
j_gene: TRBJ2-1; v_gene: TRBV7-2; d_gene: .; abundance: .; CDR3aa: CASSLVGGIRYNEQFF; CDR3nt: TGTGCCAGCAGCTTAGTAGGAGGGATCCGCTACAATGAGCAGTTCTTC
j_gene: TRBJ1-2; v_gene: TRBV5-1; d_gene: TRBD1; abundance: .; CDR3aa: CASSPDRGGYGYTF; CDR3nt: TGCGCCAGCAGCCCCGACAGGGGAGGTTATGGCTACACCTTC
j_gene: TRBJ1-2; v_gene: TRBV6-2/TRBV6-3; d_gene: .; abundance: .; CDR3aa: CASSYSSLSGNYGYTF; CDR3nt: TGTGCCAGCAGTTACTCGAGTCTTTCAGGGAACTATGGCTACACCTTC
j_gene: TRBJ1-1; v_gene: TRBV7-9; d_gene: .; abundance: .; CDR3aa: CASRWGGSMNTEAFF; CDR3nt: TGTGCCAGCAGATGGGGGGGCTCGATGAACACTGAAGCTTTCTTT
j_gene: TRBJ1-5; v_gene: TRBV3-1/TRBV3-2; d_gene: .; abundance: .; CDR3aa: CASSQDRGQPQHF; CDR3nt: TGTGCCAGCAGCCAAGATAGGGGCCAGCCCCAGCATTTT
j_gene: TRBJ1-1; v_gene: TRBV28; d_gene: .; abundance: once; CDR3aa: CASSRAMRKVAFF; CDR3nt: TGTGCCAGCAGCCGCGCGATGAGGAAGGTAGCTTTCTTT